This TCR beta chain was sequenced in a study of molecular identifiers for immune sequencing clone quantification. Germline V lookup: CDR1 DFQATT, CDR2 SNEGSKA (reference sequence). CDR3 length: 15 amino acids. The V gene lost 0 bases and the J gene lost 6 bases, with 14 bases spanning the gap. In regard to this clonotype: In this CDR3 the conserved last residue, phenylalanine or tryptophan, is missing, so a read error is likely.

TCRdb ran MiXCR on the PCR reads and lists one entry per CDR3 protein. This table holds 550,000 to 750,000 distinct CDR3 sequences, nearly 20% found once. The clonotype was recovered from a human donor in good health. Some libraries in this study had Jurkat cell RNA spiked in. This chain connects TRBV20-1 to TRBJ2-2; D is possibly TRBD1 (5 bases). The sample was naive CD8+ T cells from blood, with Jurkat cell RNA spiked in. Subset given: FACS-sorted CD8+CD4-CCR7+CD45RA+ naive T cells. Here the CDR3 reads CSARDVRTPSGELFL. The CDR3 DNA is TGCAGTGCTAGAGATGTTCGGACACCATCCGGGGAGCTGTTTTTA.